This T cell receptor beta chain was profiled in a study of metastatic and nonmetastatic thyroid tumors. The overall study: Malignant thyroid and benign thyroid patients provided blood and tumor or nodule tissue whose repertoires were compared.

In the authors' methods: Variation in CDR3 across clinicopathological groups served as the basis for constructing a distant-metastasis classifier in papillary thyroid cancer. From the PCR reads, TCRdb re-called clones with MiXCR. The V and J calls and clone size are TCRdb's, not the authors'. The table includes about 5,500 clones, 30% to 45% detected once. The CDR3 sequence is 15 residues long. Germline CDR1 is MNHNS and CDR2 is SASEGT. Points from the study as a whole: A significant increase in TCR beta diversity was reportedly seen in malignant thyroid tumors relative to benign nodules, in blood and tumor.

This clone was detected a few times. No antigen is known for it. One junction end does not reproduce the germline sequence, and a read error may be involved. Not a single patient had been given any form of treatment at any point before undergoing thyroid surgery. This sequence was found in a male donor with papillary thyroid cancer or a benign thyroid nodule (not recorded which). Some clones in this sample may be carry-over from other donors' samples. What was sequenced was tumor tissue. The chain has TRBV6-1 and TRBJ1-5; D remains unclear. The CDR3, as DNA: TGTGCCAGCATTGAAGTCGGTGGAGCGGGTCAGCCCCAGCATTTT. Encoded protein: CASIEVGGAGQPQHF.